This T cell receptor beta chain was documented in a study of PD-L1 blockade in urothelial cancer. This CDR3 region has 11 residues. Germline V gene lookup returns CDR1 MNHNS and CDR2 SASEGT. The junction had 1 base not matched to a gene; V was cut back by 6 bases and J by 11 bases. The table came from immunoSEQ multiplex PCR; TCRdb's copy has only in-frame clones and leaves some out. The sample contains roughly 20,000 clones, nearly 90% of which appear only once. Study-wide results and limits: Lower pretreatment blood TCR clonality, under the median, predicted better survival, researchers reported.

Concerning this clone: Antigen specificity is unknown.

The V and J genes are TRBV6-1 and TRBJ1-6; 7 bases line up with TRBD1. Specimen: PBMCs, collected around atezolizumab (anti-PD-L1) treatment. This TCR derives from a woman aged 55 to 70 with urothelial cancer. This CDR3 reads CASRGGPPLHF. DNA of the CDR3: TGTGCCAGCAGAGGGGGCCCACCCCTCCACTTT.